The next 19 T cell receptor beta chains were all read from a single sample in a study of T cell responses to AZD1222 COVID-19 vaccine. Profiled with immunoSEQ multiplex PCR; TCRdb holds only in-frame clones, not every one. The table lists over 110,000 clones, roughly 90% of them singletons. The material was peripheral blood, obtained 28 days after the second AZD1222 dose. These receptor sequences come from an adult who received the AZD1222 COVID-19 vaccine.

The chain has TRBV10-1 and TRBJ2-1; 8 bases map to TRBD2. The CDR3 runs to 15 residues. V lost 0 bases, J lost 8 bases, and 6 bases stayed unmatched. The germline V gene encodes CDR1 WNHNN and CDR2 SYGVQD (reference sequence). CDR3 nucleotides: TGCGCCAGCAGTGAGTCGGTTAGCGGGAAAGATGAGCAGTTCTTC. Translating it yields CASSESVSGKDEQFF.

This clone was picked up a small number of times. The chain combines TRBV24-1 with TRBJ2-1; D unclear. From germline, CDR1 is KGHDR and CDR2 SFDVKD. The germline V and J ends were trimmed by 1 base and 1 base, with 16 bases remaining between them. The CDR3 runs to 18 residues. The CDR3 sequence: CATSDFGVGSNSYNEQFF. The CDR3 nucleotides read TGTGCCACCAGTGATTTTGGAGTTGGCAGTAATTCCTACAATGAGCAGTTCTTC.

The chain recombines TRBV11-2 with TRBJ1-6; maybe TRBD1 (6 bases). Per germline, CDR1 SGHAT and CDR2 FQNNGV. This CDR3 has 15 residues. V was clipped by 8 bases and J by 8 bases, with 19 bases between them. The CDR3 is CASRSRDTEYSPLHF. The CDR3 DNA is TGTGCCAGCCGCTCACGGGACACCGAGTATTCACCCCTCCACTTT.

The chain links TRBV18 to TRBJ2-7, with 7 bases that match TRBD2. Germline CDR1 KGHSH, CDR2 LQKENI. This CDR3 has 13 amino acids. J was trimmed by 2 bases and V by 6 bases; bases with no gene match: 4. CDR3 in amino acids: CASSPGGTYEQYV. The DNA of the CDR3 is TGTGCCAGCTCTCCCGGGGGGACCTACGAGCAGTACGTC.

The rearrangement uses TRBV4-3 and TRBJ1-4, with D uncertain. This CDR3 region has 15 residues. V was pared by 6 bases and J by 5 bases, with 16 bases between. Germline V gives CDR1 LGHNA, CDR2 YSLEER. The CDR3 loop reads CASSLRRVLNEKLFF. The CDR3 DNA sequence: TGCGCCAGCAGTCTAAGGAGGGTGTTAAATGAAAAACTGTTTTTT.

This chain uses TRBV28 with TRBJ2-2; maybe TRBD2 (6 bases). Germline V CDR1 and CDR2: MDHEN, SYDVKM. Trimming removed 2 bases from V and 1 base from J, with 8 bases in between. The CDR3 runs 15 residues. Here the CDR3 reads CASSLISGNTGELFF. In nucleotides, the CDR3 is TGTGCCAGCAGTTTAATTAGCGGGAACACCGGGGAGCTGTTTTTT.

This clone was observed a single time. V usage is TRBV12-3 or TRBV12-4 and J usage is TRBJ2-7; no reliable D call. The germline V and J ends were trimmed by 5 bases and 2 bases, with 7 bases remaining between them. This CDR3 is built from 12 residues. The CDR3 loop is CASSQTAYEQYF. As DNA, the CDR3 is TGTGCCAGCAGTCAGACCGCCTACGAGCAGTACTTC.

The J gene is TRBJ1-4, the V gene TRBV5-5, with 11 bases identical to TRBD1. The CDR3 runs to 16 residues. Germline-derived CDR1 and CDR2 are SGHKS and YYEKEE (reference sequence). V lost 2 bases, J lost 11 bases, and 11 bases stayed unmatched. This CDR3 reads CASSLRPGQGVVKLFF. CDR3 DNA: TGTGCCAGCAGCTTAAGACCGGGACAGGGGGTGGTGAAACTGTTTTTT.

This sequence joins TRBV6-2 or TRBV6-3 and TRBJ1-2; D possibly corresponds to TRBD1 (6 bases). The germline V gene encodes CDR1 MNHEY and CDR2 SVGEGT. The CDR3 is 13 residues long. Trimming took 5 bases from V and 6 from J, leaving 13 bases between them. The CDR3 nucleotides are TGTGCCAGCAGTCTATACAGGGAAGATGGCTACACCTTC. Translation gives CASSLYREDGYTF.

The chain is built from TRBV6-1 and TRBJ1-3; D call uncertain. CDR1 is MNHNS and CDR2 is SASEGT in the germline V gene. Trimming took off 5 bases at V and 3 bases at J, with 11 bases between the two ends. The CDR3 loop spans 14 amino acids. The CDR3, as DNA: TGTGCCAGCAGTTATGCGGGCAGTGGAAACACCATATATTTT. It codes for CASSYAGSGNTIYF.

This chain connects TRBV9 to TRBJ1-2, with 8 positions matching TRBD1. Trimming at V came to 3 bases and at J to 5 bases, leaving 9 bases not matched to a gene. The CDR3 runs to 15 residues. Germline V gene data show CDR1 as SGDLS and CDR2 as YYNGEE. The CDR3 bases are TGTGCCAGCAGCGGCCCGACTCAGGGGGCGTATGGCTACACCTTC. Its protein is CASSGPTQGAYGYTF.

The chain is built from TRBV27 and TRBJ2-1, with 14 nucleotides matching TRBD2. V gave up 3 bases and J gave up 10 bases; unmatched junction bases: 8. This CDR3 has 16 residues. Germline V gives CDR1 MNHEY, CDR2 SMNVEV (reference sequence). CDR3 loop: CASSFPGLAGVREQFF. The DNA of the CDR3 is TGTGCCAGCAGTTTCCCGGGACTAGCGGGAGTCCGGGAGCAGTTCTTC.

The gene calls are TRBV7-9 and TRBJ2-2; D unresolved. CDR1 SEHNR and CDR2 FQNEAQ come from the germline V gene (reference sequence). This CDR3 region has 15 residues. V dropped 1 base and J dropped 4 bases, with 10 bases sitting between them. CDR3: CASSLGKAITGELFF. For the CDR3, the DNA is TGTGCCAGCAGCTTAGGAAAAGCCATCACCGGGGAGCTGTTTTTT.

The rearrangement uses TRBV6-1 and TRBJ2-2, with a tentative D call TRBD1 (5 bases). The V end was cut by 3 bases, the J end by 4 bases, with 9 bases between. This CDR3 has 14 residues. Germline loops: CDR1 MNHNS, CDR2 SASEGT. The CDR3 DNA sequence: TGTGCCAGCAGTGACAGGGTCGGCACCGGGGAGCTGTTTTTT. Translation: CASSDRVGTGELFF.

This clone has a single count. This rearrangement joins TRBV14 to TRBJ2-3; 10 positions match TRBD2. The junction had 14 bases not matched to a gene; V was cut back by 0 bases and J by 5 bases. The germline V gene has CDR1 SGHDN and CDR2 FVKESK. This CDR3 has 19 residues. The CDR3 DNA sequence: TGTGCCAGCAGCCAAGATTTTCGCCTAGCGGGAGTGTCGAAAGATACGCAGTATTTT. Encoded protein: CASSQDFRLAGVSKDTQYF.

The chain recombines TRBV29-1 with TRBJ2-1; tentatively, D is TRBD1 (6 bases). The germline gives CDR1 SQVTM, CDR2 ANQGSEA. CDR3 length: 15 residues. With 4 bases removed from V and 6 bases from J, the gap between germline ends came to 19 bases. CDR3 residues: CSVGDPRGRPNEQFF. CDR3 bases: TGCAGCGTTGGGGACCCCAGGGGCCGCCCCAATGAGCAGTTCTTC.

The rearrangement links TRBV28 to TRBJ1-2; D remains unclear. This CDR3 spans 12 amino acids. V shed 3 bases and J shed 4 bases, with 6 bases lying between them. From germline, CDR1 is MDHEN and CDR2 SYDVKM. Here the CDR3 reads CASSFRGYGYTF. Written as DNA, the CDR3 is TGTGCCAGCAGTTTTCGGGGCTATGGCTACACCTTC.

This clone was observed once. The genes are TRBV7-2 and TRBJ2-7; the match to TRBD1 covers 8 bases. V trimming: 5 bases; J trimming: 2 bases; junction bases outside the gene matches: 8. CDR3 length: 15 amino acids. Germline V CDR1 and CDR2: SGHTA, FQGNSA. CDR3 DNA sequence: TGTGCCAGCAGCCTGGCGGGACAGGTCGCCTACGAGCAGTACTTC. Translated, it gives CASSLAGQVAYEQYF.

The chain is built from TRBV5-1 and TRBJ2-3; TRBD1 aligns across 8 bases. The CDR3 is 15 residues long. Germline V gene lookup returns CDR1 SGHRS and CDR2 YFSETQ. V shed 6 bases and J 5 bases; nucleotides not matched to a gene: 11. CDR3 residues: CASKQGEADRDTQYF. For the CDR3, the DNA is TGCGCCAGCAAACAGGGGGAGGCCGACCGAGATACGCAGTATTTT.